This T cell receptor beta chain was observed in a study of blood T cell repertoires in COVID-19. Study-level background: The cDNA or gDNA used as material had been derived from T cells, B-cell-depleted T cells, or PBMCs.

Sequencing used immunoSEQ multiplex PCR; TCRdb keeps in-frame clones, though not all of them. The repertoire has about 280,000 clones, around 85% of them found once; the top ten carry about 2.5%. Germline CDR1 reads MNHEY; CDR2 reads SMNVEV (reference sequence). The CDR3 is made up of 17 amino acids. J was trimmed by 3 bases and V by 0 bases; bases with no gene match: 8. Participants were aged roughly 18 to 100 years from roughly 25 US areas. Participants' reported clinical history set cohort assignment. The chain links TRBV27 to TRBJ2-5; the match to TRBD2 covers 9 bases. This clonotype was sampled from a woman aged 45-59 years who had recovered from COVID-19. Sequenced material: PBMCs or T cells enriched from blood (not recorded which). The CDR3 nucleotides are TGTGCCAGCAGTTTATCTTCGGCAGCGGGAGGCGAAGAGACCCAGTACTTC. Protein product: CASSLSSAAGGEETQYF.